This T cell receptor (beta chain) emerged from a study of blood T cell repertoires in COVID-19. Original handling: Amplification of reference gene primers was used by the study to estimate nucleated cell counts. Assay used: immunoSEQ multiplex PCR; TCRdb lists only in-frame clones, some missing. The V and J calls and the clone size are those of that table, but D and trimming were determined from the DNA. The sample consists of more than 100,000 clones, roughly 89% of them appearing once. CDR3 length: 12 amino acids. The V gene's germline CDR1 is MNHEY and CDR2 SVGAGI. After removal of 6 bases from V and 7 bases from J, the junction contained 3 bases not matched to a gene.

Sequenced material: peripheral blood. This receptor was obtained from a woman aged 80 or older in a cohort sampled during active COVID-19. The V and J genes are TRBV6-5 and TRBJ1-2; 9 bases are a match to TRBD1. CDR3 sequence reads: CASRTGGSGYTF. The CDR3 DNA reads TGTGCCAGCAGAACAGGGGGCTCTGGCTACACCTTC.